A single sample gave rise to the 7 T cell receptor beta chains below, sequenced in a study of OX40 agonist ivuxolimab in advanced cancers. This table comes from immunoSEQ multiplex PCR, and its TCRdb copy is limited to in-frame clones, with some not included. This sample yields about 23,000 clones, of which about 75% are seen a single time; just over 2% belongs to the top ten. Sequencing used CD4+ or CD8+ T cells sorted from blood, obtained in a trial of the OX40 agonist ivuxolimab. All receptors derive from an adult with an advanced solid tumor such as melanoma, head and neck, liver or kidney cancer.

J is TRBJ2-2 and V is TRBV9, with 7 bases that match TRBD1. CDR1 is SGDLS, CDR2 YYNGEE, per germline. With 4 bases clipped from V and 3 bases from J, the junction kept 6 bases outside the gene matches. This CDR3 has 15 amino acids. Here the CDR3 DNA reads TGTGCCAGCAGCCCCCGGACAGGTTACACCGGGGAGCTGTTTTTT. Protein product: CASSPRTGYTGELFF. The full variable domain, its missing parts supplied by reference TRBV9 and TRBJ2-2, is DSGVTQTPKHLITATGQRVTLRCSPRSGDLSVYWYQQSLDQGLQFLIQYYNGEERAKGNILERFSAQQFPDLHSELNLSSLELGDSALYFCASSPRTGYTGELFFGEGSRLTVL.

The chain joins TRBV28 to TRBJ2-1, with 8 positions matching TRBD2. This CDR3 comprises 15 residues. V trimming: 6 bases; J trimming: 3 bases; junction bases outside the gene matches: 7. CDR1 MDHEN and CDR2 SYDVKM come from the germline V gene. This CDR3 reads CASRYPGLGYNEQFF. CDR3 nucleotides: TGTGCCAGCAGATACCCGGGACTAGGCTACAATGAGCAGTTCTTC.

The rearrangement uses TRBV13 and TRBJ2-7; D might be TRBD1 or TRBD2, each matching 5 bases. The CDR3 is 17 amino acids. The V end was cut by 0 bases, the J end by 2 bases, with 17 bases between. Germline CDR1 and CDR2: PRHDT and FYEKMQ (reference sequence). This chain's CDR3 is CASSLGGVGIKAYEQYF. The CDR3, as DNA: TGTGCCAGCAGCTTAGGGGGGGTAGGAATAAAAGCCTACGAGCAGTACTTC.

CDR3 DNA: TGTGCCAGCACCAAAGCGCGGCAGGGTGGATACGAGCAGTACTTC. Its protein is CASTKARQGGYEQYF. The chain links TRBV6-5 to TRBJ2-7; D might be TRBD1 (5 bases). The CDR3 loop spans 15 amino acids. From germline, CDR1 is MNHEY and CDR2 SVGAGI. Deletions cut 7 bases from V and 4 bases from J, with 20 bases between.

This chain connects TRBV5-6 to TRBJ1-5; the match to TRBD1 covers 9 bases. There are 14 residues in the CDR3. The germline CDR1 and CDR2 sequences are SGHDT and YYEEEE. V gave up 2 bases and J gave up 6 bases; unmatched junction bases: 3. CDR3 in DNA: TGTGCCAGCAGCTTAGGGACAGGGAGTCAGCCCCAGCATTTT. It specifies CASSLGTGSQPQHF. Supplemented by reference TRBV5-6 and TRBJ1-5, the full variable domain reads DAGVTQSPTHLIKTRGQQVTLRCSPKSGHDTVSWYQQALGQGPQFIFQYYEEEERQRGNFPDRFSGHQFPNYSSELNVNALLLGDSALYLCASSLGTGSQPQHFGDGTRLSIL.

The chain joins TRBV2 to TRBJ2-5, with a weak D call TRBD2 (5 bases). The CDR3 length is 11 residues. Germline CDR1 and CDR2: SNHLY and FYNNEI. V was shortened by 3 bases and J by 7 bases, with 6 bases between the two germline ends. The CDR3 DNA reads TGTGCCAGCAGTGAGGCGGGGACCCAGTACTTC. Translation gives CASSEAGTQYF.

The chain carries TRBV19 and TRBJ1-2, with 7 bases aligning to TRBD1. Germline CDR1 reads LNHDA; CDR2 reads SQIVND (reference sequence). Losses at the gene ends were 3 bases for V and 7 bases for J; bases not matched to a gene: 8. This CDR3 is built from 14 residues. The CDR3 DNA sequence: TGTGCCAGTAGTATTCATGAGGGGGCGGTTGGCTACACCTTC. Translation gives CASSIHEGAVGYTF.